The present TCR beta chain was sequenced within a study of T-cell memory formation after mild COVID-19. The study, taken as a whole, reports: Contracting CD4+ clones sat mainly in CM and EM; CD8+ in EMRA.

A remark on this clonotype: The antigen is not known.

From the 5' RACE reads, TCRdb called clonotypes with MiXCR, one entry per CDR3 protein. The data contain roughly 350,000 distinct CDR3 sequences, roughly 13% of them seen just once; the ten biggest clones take up approximately 21%. The CDR3 is made up of 18 amino acids. Germline V lookup: CDR1 MDHEN, CDR2 SYDVKM. V lost 4 bases and J lost 3; bases outside the gene matches: 13. This TCR derives from a man aged 18-30 years who had mild COVID-19 (a few samples of this study predate the infection). Cell type and time point are not known. The material sequenced was PBMCs or a T cell subset sorted from them (not recorded which). The J gene is TRBJ2-2, the V gene TRBV28; 8 positions match TRBD2. CDR3 in DNA: TGTGCCAGCAGTTCCCCGGGGGGGGAGGGTGATGACACCGGGGAGCTGTTTTTT. This translates into CASSSPGGEGDDTGELFF. Filled out from reference TRBV28 and TRBJ2-2, the complete variable domain reads DVKVTQSSRYLVKRTGEKVFLECVQDMDHENMFWYRQDPGLGLRLIYFSYDVKMKEKGDIPEGYSVSREKKERFSLILESASTNQTSMYLCASSSPGGEGDDTGELFFGEGSRLTVL.